These 8 T cell receptor beta chains originate from one sample sequenced in a study of breast tumors, draining lymph nodes, adjacent tissues. TCRdb reprocessed the multiplex PCR reads with MiXCR, giving one entry per CDR3 protein. The data show some 150,000 distinct CDR3 sequences, under 25% seen once. Samples came from axillary lymph nodes draining the breast cancer. Input material: axillary lymph node tissue. The receptors were sampled from a female donor with breast cancer. Some clones in this sample may be carry-over from other donors' samples.

This clonotype was recorded at least ten times. This rearrangement joins TRBV20-1 to TRBJ2-7, with 10 bases aligning to TRBD1. This CDR3 contains 12 residues. Germline CDR1 DFQATT, CDR2 SNEGSKA (reference sequence). With V trimmed by 5 bases and J by 6 bases, 4 bases remained unmatched. The CDR3 region is CSASGQGREQYF. Written as DNA, the CDR3 is TGCAGTGCTTCGGGACAGGGGCGCGAGCAGTACTTC.

This clonotype was observed many times. V and J are TRBV15 and TRBJ1-5; D unresolved. Germline V gives CDR1 LNHNV, CDR2 YYDKDF (reference sequence). There are 14 residues in the CDR3. V dropped 4 bases and J dropped 0 bases, with 7 bases sitting between them. The CDR3 loop is CATSIIPSNQPQHF. CDR3 DNA: TGTGCCACCAGCATCATTCCTAGCAATCAGCCCCAGCATTTT. Variable domain in full (rest from reference TRBV15 and TRBJ1-5): DAMVIQNPRYQVTQFGKPVTLSCSQTLNHNVMYWYQQKSSQAPKLLFHYYDKDFNNEADTPDNFQSRRPNTSFCFLDIRSPGLGDTAMYLCATSIIPSNQPQHFGDGTRLSIL.

Note on this clonotype: This clone may be a read error of a much larger clone one base away. This chain links TRBV11-2 with TRBJ2-1; TRBD2 aligns across 9 bases. Germline CDR1 and CDR2: SGHAT and FQNNGV. The V gene end was trimmed by 6 bases and the J gene end by 6 bases; junction bases not matched to a gene: 12. This CDR3 has 16 residues. The CDR3 DNA reads TGTGCCAGCAGGAAACTACTAGCGGGCGCGTGCAATGAGCAGTTCTTC. It codes for CASRKLLAGACNEQFF.

A remark on this clonotype: A much bigger clone sits one base away, suggesting this may be a read error. Lacking the conserved final phenylalanine or tryptophan, this CDR3 likely reflects a read error. The chain is built from TRBV18 and TRBJ2-5; no definite D call. The CDR3 spans 14 residues. Germline V gene data show CDR1 as KGHSH and CDR2 as LQKENI. Trimming shortened V by 1 base and J by 1 base, and 7 bases separated the two germline ends. CDR3 region: CASSPQGSQETQYL. CDR3 nucleotide sequence: TGTGCCAGCTCACCACAGGGCAGCCAAGAGACCCAGTACCTC.

This clonotype was recorded a few times. The V and J genes are TRBV27 and TRBJ2-2, with TRBD2 matching over 12 bases. The CDR3 spans 16 residues. V was pared by 7 bases and J by 2 bases, with 5 bases of the junction left unmatched. CDR1 is MNHEY and CDR2 is SMNVEV in the germline V gene (reference sequence). The CDR3 nucleotides are TGTGCCAGCAAGAGACTAGCGGGAGCTAACACCGGGGAGCTGTTTTTT. Translation: CASKRLAGANTGELFF.

This clonotype has a single count. A much larger clone differs by one base, so this may be a read error. The gene calls are TRBV19 and TRBJ2-2; 8 bases line up with TRBD2. Germline values: CDR1 LNHDA, CDR2 SQIVND (reference sequence). The CDR3 runs 15 residues. In nucleotides, the CDR3 is TGTGCCACTACTACCGGGAGGGCCCACACCGGGGAGCTGCTTTTT. Translated, it gives CATTTGRAHTGELLF.

This clonotype was counted many times. This sequence joins TRBV20-1 and TRBJ2-5, with TRBD2 matching over 7 bases. Unmatched junction bases numbered 10, after V lost 4 bases and J lost 2 bases. The CDR3 runs to 15 residues. Germline loops: CDR1 DFQATT, CDR2 SNEGSKA (reference sequence). CDR3 DNA: TGCAGTGCTACGACGGCGGGAGCGGGACAAGAGACCCAGTACTTC. Amino acids: CSATTAGAGQETQYF.

J is TRBJ2-2 and V is TRBV6-6, with 7 bases aligning to TRBD2. CDR3 length: 14 residues. The germline gives CDR1 MNHNY, CDR2 SVGAGI (reference sequence). V was clipped by 2 bases and J by 7 bases; unmatched bases: 4. The CDR3 reads CASSYGRENGELFF. DNA of the CDR3: TGTGCCAGCAGTTACGGGCGGGAGAACGGGGAGCTGTTTTTT.